The table lists the clone carrying this T cell receptor beta chain with a few counts. The sample is drawn from a study of blood T cell repertoires in COVID-19. Study overall: The origin of the acute and convalescent COVID-19 samples was the United States, Italy and Spain. The analysed material was cDNA or gDNA that came from T cells, B-cell-depleted T cells, or PBMCs.

There are 16 residues in the CDR3. Germline values: CDR1 SGHKS, CDR2 YYEKEE (reference sequence). Trimming shortened V by 1 base and J by 4 bases, and 12 bases separated the two germline ends. Grouping used clinical history reported by participants in a survey and questionnaire. Sequenced by immunoSEQ multiplex PCR; TCRdb stores in-frame clones only, minus some. The sample holds over 130,000 clones; approximately 84% are singletons and the top ten take 3% to 4%. The sequence derives from a woman aged 50 to 60 with acute COVID-19. Sample: PBMCs or T cells enriched from blood (not recorded which). The chain employs TRBV5-5 and TRBJ2-6; a possible D gene is TRBD1 (6 bases). The CDR3 DNA follows: TGTGCCAGCAGCTTGTTACAGGGATCCGGGGCCAACGTCCTGACTTTC. Its translation: CASSLLQGSGANVLTF.